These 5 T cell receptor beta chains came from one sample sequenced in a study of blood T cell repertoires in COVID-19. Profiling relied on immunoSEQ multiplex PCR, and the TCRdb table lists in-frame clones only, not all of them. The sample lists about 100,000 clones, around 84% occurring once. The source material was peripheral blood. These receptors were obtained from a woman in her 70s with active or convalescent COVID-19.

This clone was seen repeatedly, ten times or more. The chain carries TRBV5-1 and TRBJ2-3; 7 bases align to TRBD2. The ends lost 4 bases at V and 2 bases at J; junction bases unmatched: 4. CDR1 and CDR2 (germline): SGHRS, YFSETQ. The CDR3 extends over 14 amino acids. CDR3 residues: CASSQSGVTDTQYF. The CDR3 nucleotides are TGCGCCAGCAGCCAAAGCGGGGTCACAGATACGCAGTATTTT.

CDR3 nucleotides: TGTGCCAGCAGATTAACTAGCGGGGGGGCCACAGATACGCAGTATTTT. Protein product: CASRLTSGGATDTQYF. The V call is TRBV28, the J call TRBJ2-3; 13 bases are a match to TRBD2. CDR3 length: 16 amino acids. Per the germline V gene, CDR1 is MDHEN and CDR2 is SYDVKM. Trimming removed 6 bases from V and 2 bases from J; junction bases left unmatched: 5.

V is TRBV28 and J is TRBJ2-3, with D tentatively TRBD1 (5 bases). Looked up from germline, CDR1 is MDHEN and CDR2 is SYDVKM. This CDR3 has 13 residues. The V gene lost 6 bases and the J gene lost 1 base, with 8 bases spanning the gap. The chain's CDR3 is CASRGPGTDTQYF. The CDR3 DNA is TGTGCCAGCAGGGGGCCCGGCACAGATACGCAGTATTTT. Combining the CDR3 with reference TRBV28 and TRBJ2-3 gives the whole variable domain DVKVTQSSRYLVKRTGEKVFLECVQDMDHENMFWYRQDPGLGLRLIYFSYDVKMKEKGDIPEGYSVSREKKERFSLILESASTNQTSMYLCASRGPGTDTQYFGPGTRLTVL.

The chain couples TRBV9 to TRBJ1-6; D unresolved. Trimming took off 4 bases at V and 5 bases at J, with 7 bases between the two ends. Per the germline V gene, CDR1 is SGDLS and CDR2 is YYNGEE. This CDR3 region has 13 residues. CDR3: CASSRGNNSPLHF. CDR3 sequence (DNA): TGTGCCAGCAGCCGGGGAAATAATTCACCCCTCCACTTT.

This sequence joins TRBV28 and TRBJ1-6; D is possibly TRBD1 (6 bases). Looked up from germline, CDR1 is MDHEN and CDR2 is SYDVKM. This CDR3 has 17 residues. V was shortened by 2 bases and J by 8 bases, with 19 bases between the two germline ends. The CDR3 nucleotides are TGTGCCAGCAGTTTAGGTTTAGGGCGGGGGCTGGATTCACCCCTCCACTTT. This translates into CASSLGLGRGLDSPLHF.